The next 25 T cell receptor beta chains were all read from a single sample in a study of response to subunit inactivated influenza vaccine. TCRdb fed the RT-PCR reads into MiXCR, producing one record per CDR3 protein. The sample contains a few hundred thousand distinct CDR3 sequences, 21% of which appear only once. The input for sequencing was PBMCs from blood, taken about 20 months after vaccination. The receptors here all came from a man aged 50-75 years who received an inactivated influenza vaccine.

This clonotype was observed many times. The chain couples TRBV4-1 to TRBJ2-5; 9 bases line up with TRBD1. Unmatched junction bases numbered 5, after V lost 1 base and J lost 2 bases. CDR1 and CDR2 (germline): MGHRA, YSYEKL. The length of the CDR3 is 16 residues. The CDR3 reads CASSQVGDRAQETQYF. The CDR3 DNA sequence: TGCGCCAGCAGCCAAGTGGGGGACAGGGCACAAGAGACCCAGTACTTC.

This clonotype was recorded a few times. The J gene is TRBJ1-1, the V gene TRBV16; a possible D gene is TRBD1 (5 bases). CDR1 is KGHSY and CDR2 is FQNENV in the germline V gene. V lost 5 bases and J 6 bases, leaving 13 bases between the germline ends. The CDR3 covers 13 residues. The CDR3 DNA reads TGTGCCAGCAGCTCCTATGGGGGGTCTGAAGCTTTCTTT. Translated, it gives CASSSYGGSEAFF.

This clonotype was detected a few times. V is TRBV4-3 and J is TRBJ2-7; possibly TRBD1 for D (6 bases). V lost 4 bases and J lost 2, with 15 bases in between. The germline CDR1 and CDR2 sequences are LGHNA and YSLEER. The CDR3 runs 15 residues. The CDR3 DNA reads as TGCGCCAGCAGCCGCCTGACAGGTTCGGCCTACGAGCAGTACTTC. It encodes CASSRLTGSAYEQYF.

The chain joins TRBV6-1 to TRBJ1-1; 10 nucleotides line up with TRBD1. Germline CDR1 MNHNS, CDR2 SASEGT. V lost 4 bases to trimming and J lost 4 bases; unmatched junction nucleotides: 3. The CDR3 is 14 residues long. CDR3 sequence (DNA): TGTGCCAGCAGTGGACAGGGGGCGTTCACTGAAGCTTTCTTT. Its translation is CASSGQGAFTEAFF.

There are a few counts of this clonotype. The chain carries TRBV12-3 or TRBV12-4 and TRBJ2-3, with a tentative D call TRBD2 (5 bases). The CDR3 runs to 14 residues. Trimming took off 3 bases at V and 5 bases at J, with 12 bases between the two ends. The CDR3: CASSFVPAGDTQYF. The CDR3 region has the DNA TGTGCCAGCAGTTTTGTCCCCGCGGGAGATACGCAGTATTTT.

Only a few counts were recorded for this clonotype. The chain recombines TRBV7-2 with TRBJ1-5; D may be TRBD1 (6 bases). CDR1 SGHTA and CDR2 FQGNSA come from the germline V gene. There are 13 residues in the CDR3. The V end lost 5 bases, the J end lost 5 bases, and 10 bases lay between the germline ends. CDR3 DNA sequence: TGTGCCAGCAGCACGCACAGGGATCAGCCCCAGCATTTT. This encodes CASSTHRDQPQHF.

The chain carries TRBV29-1 and TRBJ2-1; the D gene is possibly TRBD2 (6 bases). CDR1 is SQVTM and CDR2 is ANQGSEA in the germline V gene. Between the trimmed V and J ends, which lost 7 bases and 9 bases, there was a span of 25 bases. The CDR3 contains 15 residues. CDR3 residues: CSGSGLKSVPGEQFF. Here the CDR3 DNA reads TGCAGCGGATCGGGACTTAAAAGCGTTCCGGGTGAGCAGTTCTTC.

This clonotype was counted at least ten times. The chain links TRBV20-1 to TRBJ1-5; D is undetermined. The CDR3 contains 14 residues. The germline V and J ends were trimmed by 3 bases and 0 bases, with 9 bases remaining between them. The germline gives CDR1 DFQATT, CDR2 SNEGSKA (reference sequence). CDR3 region: CSASQVDSNQPQHF. For the CDR3, the DNA is TGCAGTGCTAGCCAGGTCGATAGCAATCAGCCCCAGCATTTT.

In this sample, this clonotype turned up a few times. V usage is TRBV5-1 and J usage is TRBJ2-7, with 9 positions matching TRBD1. The trim removed 0 bases at V and 0 bases at J, leaving 4 bases unmatched. The CDR3 extends over 16 amino acids. CDR1 and CDR2 (germline): SGHRS, YFSETQ. In DNA, the CDR3 is TGCGCCAGCAGCTTGGATGGGACAGGGAGCTCCTACGAGCAGTACTTC. Its protein product is CASSLDGTGSSYEQYF.

This clonotype was detected a few times. The gene calls are TRBV20-1 and TRBJ1-1; D call uncertain. The CDR3 extends over 12 amino acids. V shed 2 bases and J shed 6 bases, with 10 bases lying between them. In germline, CDR1 is DFQATT, CDR2 SNEGSKA (reference sequence). The CDR3 DNA sequence: TGCAGTGCTAGACCCCTGGTCTCTGAAGCTTTCTTT. Protein sequence: CSARPLVSEAFF.

The V gene is TRBV12-3 or TRBV12-4, the J gene TRBJ2-1; D unresolved. The CDR3 is 11 amino acids. The V and J ends lost 5 bases and 10 bases respectively, with 9 bases between them. The CDR3, as DNA: TGTGCCAGCAGTATGTCCCGGGAGCAGTTCTTC. Its translation is CASSMSREQFF.

This clonotype was seen only a few times. This rearrangement joins TRBV11-2 to TRBJ2-3, with no clear D. This CDR3 is built from 16 residues. CDR1 is SGHAT and CDR2 is FQNNGV in the germline V gene. The V gene lost 2 bases and the J gene lost 2 bases, with 14 bases spanning the gap. CDR3: CASSLLAATLTDTQYF. CDR3 in DNA: TGTGCCAGCAGCTTATTGGCTGCTACACTCACAGATACGCAGTATTTT.

This clonotype was observed many times. This chain connects TRBV29-1 to TRBJ2-5; TRBD1 matches at 8 bases. The germline V gene encodes CDR1 SQVTM and CDR2 ANQGSEA. V lost 8 bases to trimming and J lost 5 bases; unmatched junction nucleotides: 13. CDR3 length equals 14 residues. The CDR3, as DNA: TGCAGCACCGGGACAGGAGGAATGAGGGAGACCCAGTACTTC. It codes for CSTGTGGMRETQYF.

The rearrangement uses TRBV29-1 and TRBJ1-1, with a possible D match to TRBD1 (6 bases). V lost 6 bases, J lost 4 bases, and 15 bases lay in between. Germline lookup yields CDR1 SQVTM and CDR2 ANQGSEA. This CDR3 region has 13 residues. The CDR3: CSVQGGAGTEAFF. CDR3 DNA: TGCAGCGTCCAAGGGGGGGCTGGCACTGAAGCTTTCTTT.

This clonotype was observed a handful of times. The chain recombines TRBV6-5 with TRBJ2-2; 7 positions agree with TRBD2. J gave up 0 bases and V 4 bases, and 5 bases lay outside the gene matches. This CDR3 has 16 residues. The V gene's germline CDR1 is MNHEY and CDR2 SVGAGI. DNA of the CDR3: TGTGCCAGCAGTTTCGAGCGGGGAGCGAACACCGGGGAGCTGTTTTTT. Amino acids: CASSFERGANTGELFF.

This clonotype has just a few counts. The V and J genes are TRBV20-1 and TRBJ2-7; no clear D gene. The germline V gene has CDR1 DFQATT and CDR2 SNEGSKA (reference sequence). V gave up 1 base and J gave up 3 bases, with 13 bases separating them. This CDR3 contains 14 residues. DNA for the CDR3: TGCAGTGCTAGAGTCCTTGGGCTTCACTACGAGCAGTACTTC. Protein sequence: CSARVLGLHYEQYF.

A few counts support this clonotype. The rearrangement joins TRBV18 to TRBJ1-1, with a possible D match to TRBD1 (5 bases). The germline gives CDR1 KGHSH, CDR2 LQKENI. This CDR3 comprises 14 residues. V dropped 3 bases and J dropped 1 base, with 9 bases sitting between them. CDR3 in DNA: TGTGCCAGCTCACCTGATGGGGGGAACACTGAAGCTTTCTTT. Protein sequence: CASSPDGGNTEAFF.

This clonotype has ten or more counts. CDR3: CSARSQGGGSPLHF. The CDR3 nucleotides read TGCAGTGCTAGAAGCCAGGGTGGTGGATCACCCCTCCACTTT. V and J are TRBV20-1 and TRBJ1-6; D perhaps matches TRBD1 (5 bases). This CDR3 has 14 amino acids. The germline V and J ends were trimmed by 2 bases and 10 bases, with 15 bases remaining between them. Germline values: CDR1 DFQATT, CDR2 SNEGSKA (reference sequence).

V usage is TRBV18 and J usage is TRBJ2-1; a possible D gene is TRBD1 (6 bases). Per germline, CDR1 KGHSH and CDR2 LQKENI. CDR3 length: 15 amino acids. The germline V and J ends were trimmed by 3 bases and 1 base, with 10 bases remaining between them. This chain's CDR3 is CASSPTTGSYNEQFF. Here the CDR3 DNA reads TGTGCCAGCTCACCCACGACAGGTTCCTACAATGAGCAGTTCTTC.

The chain has TRBV27 and TRBJ2-2; 12 positions agree with TRBD2. Germline lookup yields CDR1 MNHEY and CDR2 SMNVEV (reference sequence). J was trimmed by 4 bases and V by 6 bases; bases with no gene match: 3. There are 15 residues in the CDR3. The CDR3 DNA reads as TGTGCCAGCAGGCCGGGACTAGCGGGCACCGGGGAGCTGTTTTTT. Its protein product is CASRPGLAGTGELFF.

This clonotype was counted a few times. The CDR3 is CASSQEGRAVRETQYF. CDR3 in DNA: TGTGCCAGCAGCCAGGAGGGCCGAGCAGTTAGGGAGACCCAGTACTTC. The rearrangement uses TRBV9 and TRBJ2-5; weak D call: TRBD2 (6 bases). Germline V gene lookup returns CDR1 SGDLS and CDR2 YYNGEE. The CDR3 totals 16 residues. V shed 4 bases and J shed 5 bases, with 21 bases lying between them.

V gene TRBV5-1 combines with J gene TRBJ2-2; tentatively, D is TRBD1 or TRBD2 (5 bases each). Trimming took 4 bases from V and 4 from J, leaving 11 bases between them. The CDR3 contains 14 residues. Germline V CDR1 and CDR2: SGHRS, YFSETQ. The CDR3 bases are TGCGCCAGCAGCGAGGGGTGGAGCACCGGGGAGCTGTTTTTT. Its protein is CASSEGWSTGELFF.

This clonotype was observed a few times. The chain uses TRBV6-5 and TRBJ2-7, with 10 bases that match TRBD1. Germline V CDR1 and CDR2: MNHEY, SVGAGI. The trim removed 4 bases at V and 6 bases at J, leaving 6 bases unmatched. The CDR3 is made up of 14 amino acids. The CDR3 protein is CASSSPGQGFEQYF. As DNA, the CDR3 is TGTGCCAGCAGTTCCCCGGGACAGGGGTTCGAGCAGTACTTC.

This clonotype turned up a few times. The chain combines TRBV5-1 with TRBJ1-2; perhaps TRBD1 as D (5 bases). The CDR3 loop spans 14 amino acids. The germline V gene encodes CDR1 SGHRS and CDR2 YFSETQ. Between the trimmed V and J ends, which lost 1 base and 2 bases, there was a span of 9 bases. CDR3: CASSLSSGNYGYTF. DNA for the CDR3: TGCGCCAGCAGCTTGTCGTCAGGGAACTATGGCTACACCTTC.

J is TRBJ2-5 and V is TRBV21-1; the table's TRBD2 call for D was not verified on the DNA. TRBV21-1 is designated a pseudogene. This CDR3 is 16 amino acids long. CDR3 coding DNA: TGTGCCAGCAGCAAAGAGACTAGCGGGAGGGAAAAGACCCAGTACTTC. Translated: CASSKETSGREKTQYF.